This TCR beta chain was captured by sequencing in a study of cytomegalovirus exposure and HLA in healthy donors. Remarks on this clone: Its cognate antigen is unknown.

Study conclusions and caveats: In a later analysis, at a false discovery rate of 0.05, 16,951 TCR beta sequences were associated with HLA alleles. Indistinguishability led to the exclusion of some V segments, TRBV6-2 and TRBV6-3 included.

The V gene's germline CDR1 is KGHSH and CDR2 LQKENI. Trimming took 0 bases from V and 4 from J; bases not matched to a gene: 1. This CDR3 is 15 amino acids long. The PCR was carried out with 60 Vbeta primers and 13 Jbeta primers. Produced via immunoSEQ multiplex PCR; TCRdb's table is partial and in-frame only. This sample has approximately 140,000 clones, with around 81% found just once. The sequence was obtained from a male donor in good health and CMV-seronegative. V and J are TRBV18 and TRBJ1-2; 11 bases map to TRBD1. The sequenced sample was PBMCs. The CDR3 loop reads CASSPPDRGLYGYTF. The CDR3, as DNA: TGTGCCAGCTCACCACCGGACAGGGGGCTCTATGGCTACACCTTC.